Included here is one T cell receptor beta chain sequence, with context. This beta chain is a stray sequence in a library constructed for alpha chains; its clone size is not meaningful. This entry comes from a study of spatial heterogeneity in lung cancer. Time point here: sample taken at primary tumor resection. Whole RNA obtained from tumor, nontumor lung or frozen PBMC underwent sequencing without sorting. TCRdb redid the calling of the 5' RACE reads with MiXCR, one entry per CDR3 protein. The sample includes 9,500 to 11,000 distinct CDR3 sequences, around 5.8% of them seen just once. The clonotype was recovered from a male donor with early-stage non-small cell lung cancer. Material: PBMCs, obtained at surgery.

CDR3 in amino acids: CASSLAPGGNEQFF. The CDR3 nucleotides read TGCGCCAGCAGCTTGGCCCCCGGGGGCAATGAGCAGTTCTTC. The V call is TRBV5-1, the J call TRBJ2-1, with D perhaps TRBD2 (6 bases). Per the germline V gene, CDR1 is SGHRS and CDR2 is YFSETQ. The ends were cut back, 0 bases at V and 6 bases at J, with 10 bases in the middle. The CDR3 has 14 amino acids.